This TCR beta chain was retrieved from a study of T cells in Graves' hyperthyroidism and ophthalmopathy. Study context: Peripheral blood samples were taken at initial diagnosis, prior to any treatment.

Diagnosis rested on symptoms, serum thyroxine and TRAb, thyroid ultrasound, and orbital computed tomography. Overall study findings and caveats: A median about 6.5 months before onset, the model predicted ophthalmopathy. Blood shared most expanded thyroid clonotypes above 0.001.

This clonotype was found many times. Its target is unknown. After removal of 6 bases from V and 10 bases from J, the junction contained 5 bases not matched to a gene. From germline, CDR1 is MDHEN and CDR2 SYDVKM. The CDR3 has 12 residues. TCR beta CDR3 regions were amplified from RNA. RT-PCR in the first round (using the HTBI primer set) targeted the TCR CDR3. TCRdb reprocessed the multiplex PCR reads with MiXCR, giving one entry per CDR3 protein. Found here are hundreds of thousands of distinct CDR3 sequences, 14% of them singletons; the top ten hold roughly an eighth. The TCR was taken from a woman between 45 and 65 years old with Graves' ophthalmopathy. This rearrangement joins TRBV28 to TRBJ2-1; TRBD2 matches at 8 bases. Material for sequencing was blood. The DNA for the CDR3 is TGTGCCAGCAGGCCCGGGACTAGAGAGCAGTTCTTC. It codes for CASRPGTREQFF.